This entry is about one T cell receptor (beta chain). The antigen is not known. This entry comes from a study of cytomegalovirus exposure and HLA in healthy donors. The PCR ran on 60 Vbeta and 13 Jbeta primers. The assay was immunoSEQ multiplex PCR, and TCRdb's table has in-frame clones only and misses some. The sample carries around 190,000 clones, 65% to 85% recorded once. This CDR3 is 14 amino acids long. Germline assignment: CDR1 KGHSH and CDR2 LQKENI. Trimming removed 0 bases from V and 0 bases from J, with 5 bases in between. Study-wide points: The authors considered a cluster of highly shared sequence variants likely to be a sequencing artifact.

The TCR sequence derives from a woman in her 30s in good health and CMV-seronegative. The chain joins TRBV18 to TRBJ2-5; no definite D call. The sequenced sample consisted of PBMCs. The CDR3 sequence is CASSPPAYQETQYF. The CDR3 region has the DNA TGTGCCAGCTCACCACCAGCGTACCAAGAGACCCAGTACTTC. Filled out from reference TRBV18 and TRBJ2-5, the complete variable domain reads NAGVMQNPRHLVRRRGQEARLRCSPMKGHSHVYWYRQLPEEGLKFMVYLQKENIIDESGMPKERFSAEFPKEGPSILRIQQVVRGDSAAYFCASSPPAYQETQYFGPGTRLLVL.